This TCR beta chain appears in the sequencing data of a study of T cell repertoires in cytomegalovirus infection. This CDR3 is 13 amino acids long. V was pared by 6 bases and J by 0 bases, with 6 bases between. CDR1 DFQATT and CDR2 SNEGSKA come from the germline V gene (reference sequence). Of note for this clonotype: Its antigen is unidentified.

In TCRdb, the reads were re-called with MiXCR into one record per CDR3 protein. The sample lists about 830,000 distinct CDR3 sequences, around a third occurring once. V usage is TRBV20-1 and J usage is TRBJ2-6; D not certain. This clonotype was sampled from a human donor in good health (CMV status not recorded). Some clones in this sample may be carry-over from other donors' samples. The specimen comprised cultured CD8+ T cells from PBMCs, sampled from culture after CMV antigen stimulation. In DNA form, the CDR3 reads TGCAGTGCGGGTGTCTCTGGGGCCAACGTCCTGACTTTC. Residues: CSAGVSGANVLTF.